Shown below are 26 T cell receptor beta chains from a single sample sequenced in a study of blood T cells in healthy people across ages. Using a J-beta primer mix together with a sample-barcoded 5' primer, a second PCR was run for about 7 to 12 cycles. TCRdb re-called the 5' RACE reads with MiXCR, one entry per CDR3 protein. The table lists under 1,000,000 distinct CDR3 sequences, about 45% of them singletons, with around 18% in the top ten. The sample taken for sequencing was blood. These TCRs come from a man aged 80 or over in good health.

Many counts were recorded for this clonotype. V and J are TRBV5-1 and TRBJ2-6, with D uncertain. V shed 2 bases and J shed 3 bases, with 12 bases lying between them. Germline CDR1 reads SGHRS; CDR2 reads YFSETQ. The CDR3 consists of 16 residues. CDR3 loop: CASSFGRSSGANVLTF. The DNA for the CDR3 is TGCGCCAGCAGCTTTGGTAGGTCGAGTGGGGCCAACGTCCTGACTTTC. The full variable domain, its missing parts supplied by reference TRBV5-1 and TRBJ2-6, is KAGVTQTPRYLIKTRGQQVTLSCSPISGHRSVSWYQQTPGQGLQFLFEYFSETQRNKGNFPGRFSGRQFSNSRSEMNVSTLELGDSALYLCASSFGRSSGANVLTFGAGSRLTVL.

The chain combines TRBV6-1 with TRBJ2-3; D is unclear. The ends were cut back, 3 bases at V and 0 bases at J, with 10 bases in the middle. The CDR3 extends over 15 amino acids. Germline assignment: CDR1 MNHNS and CDR2 SASEGT. The CDR3 nucleotides are TGTGCCAGCAGTGACGGGCCAGATAGCACAGATACGCAGTATTTT. Translated: CASSDGPDSTDTQYF.

The rearrangement joins TRBV20-1 to TRBJ2-1; perhaps TRBD2 as D (6 bases). CDR1 and CDR2 from the germline V gene are DFQATT and SNEGSKA (reference sequence). The CDR3 spans 14 residues. The V gene lost 6 bases and the J gene lost 13 bases, with 25 bases spanning the gap. The CDR3 DNA sequence: TGCAGTGCCAAAACCGGGGGAGACCATGAGACCCAGTTCTTC. Encoded protein: CSAKTGGDHETQFF.

J is TRBJ2-1 and V is TRBV3-1; a weak D match, TRBD2 (5 bases). This CDR3 is built from 13 residues. The V gene's germline CDR1 is LGHDT and CDR2 YNNKEL (reference sequence). Trimming removed 3 bases from V and 4 bases from J, with 7 bases in between. This CDR3 is CASSQLAYNEQFF. The DNA for the CDR3 is TGTGCCAGCAGCCAGCTAGCATACAATGAGCAGTTCTTC.

CDR3 sequence: CASSYGVNSPLHF. The CDR3, as DNA: TGTGCCAGCAGCTACGGGGTAAATTCACCCCTCCACTTT. The chain uses TRBV5-5 and TRBJ1-6; D unresolved. Trimming stripped 3 bases from V and 7 bases from J, with 8 bases between. Germline loops: CDR1 SGHKS, CDR2 YYEKEE (reference sequence). This CDR3 has 13 residues. The variable domain in full, completed from reference TRBV5-5 and TRBJ1-6, reads DAGVTQSPTHLIKTRGQQVTLRCSPISGHKSVSWYQQVLGQGPQFIFQYYEKEERGRGNFPDRFSARQFPNYSSELNVNALLLGDSALYLCASSYGVNSPLHFGNGTRLTVT.

A few counts support this clonotype. The gene calls are TRBV20-1 and TRBJ2-5; no clear D gene. The CDR3 sequence is 14 residues long. Trimming took off 0 bases at V and 4 bases at J, with 12 bases between the two ends. Germline V gene lookup returns CDR1 DFQATT and CDR2 SNEGSKA (reference sequence). The CDR3: CSARDVGLGETQYF. The CDR3 nucleotides read TGCAGTGCTAGAGATGTGGGATTAGGAGAGACCCAGTACTTC.

The J gene is TRBJ2-5, the V gene TRBV11-3, with D perhaps assigned TRBD1 or TRBD2 (5 bases each). V gave up 2 bases and J gave up 3 bases, with 13 bases separating them. CDR1 is SGHNT, CDR2 YENEEA, per germline. CDR3 length equals 15 residues. CDR3 in DNA: TGTGCCAGCAGCTTAAACGGACGGGACGAAGAGACCCAGTACTTC. It is translated as CASSLNGRDEETQYF.

The chain couples TRBV20-1 to TRBJ2-1; no reliable D call. The CDR3 totals 14 residues. Trimming took off 3 bases at V and 0 bases at J, with 9 bases between the two ends. The germline CDR1 and CDR2 sequences are DFQATT and SNEGSKA (reference sequence). CDR3 residues: CSARNPGSYNEQFF. The CDR3 nucleotides are TGCAGTGCTAGGAATCCTGGCTCCTACAATGAGCAGTTCTTC.

This clonotype has more than one count but fewer than ten. The chain joins TRBV29-1 to TRBJ2-5; 9 bases align to TRBD1. The CDR3 extends over 14 amino acids. V dropped 6 bases and J dropped 0; count of bases not matched to a gene: 5. The germline gives CDR1 SQVTM, CDR2 ANQGSEA. The CDR3 DNA reads as TGCAGCGTCAAGGACAGGGGACACCAAGAGACCCAGTACTTC. Encoded protein: CSVKDRGHQETQYF.

The rearrangement uses TRBV20-1 and TRBJ2-1, with D unclear. Looked up from germline, CDR1 is DFQATT and CDR2 is SNEGSKA (reference sequence). V was cut by 0 bases and J by 8 bases, with 8 bases left in between. CDR3 length: 12 amino acids. The CDR3 nucleotides are TGCAGTGCTAGAGATATGGGCTATGAGCAGTTCTTC. Its protein product is CSARDMGYEQFF.

V and J are TRBV20-1 and TRBJ1-5; no clear D. Germline values: CDR1 DFQATT, CDR2 SNEGSKA (reference sequence). Trimming left V 0 bases short and J 2 bases short, with 11 bases between. The CDR3 sequence is 15 residues long. CDR3 bases: TGCAGTGCTAGAGATCGGCTGAGGGGCAATCAGCCCCAGCATTTT. Its protein product is CSARDRLRGNQPQHF.

A word on this clonotype: At one boundary the junction diverges from the germline segment, which might be a read error. The rearrangement uses TRBV11-1 and TRBJ2-2, with D possibly TRBD1 on 5 matching bases. Germline V CDR1 and CDR2: SGHAT, FQDESV (reference sequence). The CDR3 is 14 amino acids. The CDR3 sequence is CASSLDRNTRELFF. CDR3 sequence (DNA): TGTGCCAGCAGCTTAGACAGGAACACCAGGGAGCTGTTTTTT.

This clonotype was seen a few times. V usage is TRBV5-1 and J usage is TRBJ2-1; possibly TRBD2 for D (5 bases). The germline V gene has CDR1 SGHRS and CDR2 YFSETQ. The CDR3 runs to 15 residues. V was pared by 0 bases and J by 3 bases, with 10 bases between. The CDR3 nucleotides read TGCGCCAGCAGCTTGGTGGGAGTCGGCTACAATGAGCAGTTCTTC. It translates to CASSLVGVGYNEQFF.

The chain combines TRBV20-1 with TRBJ2-7, with D possibly being TRBD2 (6 bases). CDR3 size: 18 residues. Trimming removed 1 base at V and 2 bases at J, with 24 bases between. Germline V lookup: CDR1 DFQATT, CDR2 SNEGSKA (reference sequence). The CDR3 here is CSARVRYGGSGLTYEQYF. The CDR3 coding sequence is TGCAGTGCTAGAGTACGTTATGGGGGGAGCGGACTTACCTACGAGCAGTACTTC.

The chain carries TRBV27 and TRBJ2-7; 11 bases are shared with TRBD1. This CDR3 spans 14 amino acids. Unmatched junction bases numbered 5, after V lost 3 bases and J lost 7 bases. The germline gives CDR1 MNHEY, CDR2 SMNVEV (reference sequence). The CDR3 reads CASSFGQGAAEQYF. The DNA of the CDR3 is TGTGCCAGCAGTTTCGGACAGGGGGCTGCAGAGCAGTACTTC.

V is TRBV6-1 and J is TRBJ2-1; the match to TRBD2 covers 7 bases. The germline CDR1 and CDR2 sequences are MNHNS and SASEGT. The CDR3 totals 17 residues. V trimming: 5 bases; J trimming: 0 bases; junction bases outside the gene matches: 10. The CDR3 DNA follows: TGTGCCAGCAGTCGGCGACTAGCCGGGAGCTCCTACAATGAGCAGTTCTTC. Translated: CASSRRLAGSSYNEQFF.

The rearrangement joins TRBV7-2 to TRBJ2-5; D possibly corresponds to TRBD2 (6 bases). Germline V gene sequence: CDR1 SGHTA, CDR2 FQGNSA. Trimming removed 5 bases at V and 5 bases at J, with 21 bases between. The CDR3 contains 16 residues. DNA of the CDR3: TGTGCCAGCAGCCTCCCGGGACTCCCTAGAGGGGAGACCCAGTACTTC. Protein sequence: CASSLPGLPRGETQYF.

This clonotype was observed a single time. The rearrangement links TRBV20-1 to TRBJ2-2; D unclear. This CDR3 contains 11 residues. Trimming took 1 base from V and 6 from J, leaving 3 bases between them. The V gene's germline CDR1 is DFQATT and CDR2 SNEGSKA (reference sequence). The CDR3: CSARGPGELFF. DNA for the CDR3: TGCAGTGCTAGAGGTCCCGGGGAGCTGTTTTTT.

The chain is built from TRBV29-1 and TRBJ2-7, with TRBD2 matching over 10 bases. The CDR3 sequence is 14 residues long. Trimming cost V 5 bases and J 4 bases; bases outside gene matches: 8. CDR1 and CDR2 from the germline V gene are SQVTM and ANQGSEA. The DNA of the CDR3 is TGCAGCGTTTTGGGGGCTAGCGGGAGTTACGAGCAGTACTTC. Encoded protein: CSVLGASGSYEQYF.

CDR3 DNA: TGTGCCAGCAGCGGTAACAGAGATGGCTACACCTTC. Its protein is CASSGNRDGYTF. The rearrangement uses TRBV5-6 and TRBJ1-2; D gene uncertain. Trimming stripped 4 bases from V and 6 bases from J, with 10 bases between. Germline V gives CDR1 SGHDT, CDR2 YYEEEE. The CDR3 spans 12 residues.

The rearrangement links TRBV7-3 to TRBJ2-1; a possible D gene is TRBD1 (5 bases). Judging by the DNA end, TRBJ2-7 fits better; the J call may be wrong. CDR3 size: 15 residues. Germline assignment: CDR1 SGHTA and CDR2 FQGTGA. In DNA form, the CDR3 reads TGTGCCAGCAGCCCCCGACAGACCGCGGCCAATGAGCAGTACTTC. This codes for CASSPRQTAANEQYF.

J is TRBJ1-2 and V is TRBV5-4; TRBD1 might be the D (5 bases). V was shortened by 2 bases and J by 0 bases, with 11 bases between the two germline ends. Germline CDR1 is SGHNT and CDR2 is YYREEE (reference sequence). This CDR3 is built from 15 residues. The CDR3 spells CASSFPQGANYGYTF. CDR3 coding DNA: TGTGCCAGCAGCTTCCCGCAGGGTGCTAACTATGGCTACACCTTC.

Regarding this clonotype: A read error may produce the germline difference seen at one junction end. The chain links TRBV7-8 to TRBJ2-3; TRBD2 matches 11 bases. Germline CDR1 reads SGHVS; CDR2 reads FQNEAQ. CDR3 length: 16 amino acids. The CDR3 here is CGSSARTSGSTDTQYF. The CDR3 nucleotides are TGTGGCAGCAGCGCCCGGACTAGCGGGAGCACAGATACGCAGTATTTT.

V gene TRBV6-2 or TRBV6-3 combines with J gene TRBJ1-1; D is unresolved. The CDR3 runs to 14 residues. The V gene's germline CDR1 is MNHEY and CDR2 SVGEGT. Trimming cost V 6 bases and J 6 bases, with 17 bases left between them. In nucleotides, the CDR3 is TGTGCCAGCAGCTTCGCCTCTGTTCGCGCTGAAGCTTTCTTT. This sequence encodes CASSFASVRAEAFF.

V is TRBV7-9 and J is TRBJ1-2; D gene ambiguous. The V gene's germline CDR1 is SEHNR and CDR2 FQNEAQ (reference sequence). Trimming stripped 1 base from V and 2 bases from J, with 14 bases between. The CDR3 extends over 16 amino acids. The DNA of the CDR3 is TGTGCCAGCAGCTTAGTGAGGCCCCTCGGAAACTATGGCTACACCTTC. Translation gives CASSLVRPLGNYGYTF.

The chain couples TRBV11-3 to TRBJ2-3, with 8 positions matching TRBD2. The ends lost 5 bases at V and 2 bases at J; junction bases unmatched: 12. The CDR3 covers 17 residues. Per the germline V gene, CDR1 is SGHNT and CDR2 is YENEEA. Here the CDR3 reads CASSPRGGAGATDTQYF. In DNA form, the CDR3 reads TGTGCCAGCAGCCCAAGGGGGGGAGCGGGAGCCACAGATACGCAGTATTTT.